Shown below are 20 T cell receptor beta chains from a single sample sequenced in a study of T cells in tuberculosis. The repertoire was sequenced with immunoSEQ multiplex PCR; TCRdb's copy has only in-frame clones and lacks some. The sample consists of approximately 46,000 clones, roughly 96% of them appearing once. Time point described: new active TB diagnosis, blood taken before or within 7 days of starting treatment. Sequencing was performed on PBMCs, taken at tuberculosis diagnosis. The receptor set was obtained from an adult with tuberculosis.

This chain joins TRBV2 and TRBJ2-7, with 15 bases aligning to TRBD2. The V gene end was trimmed by 6 bases and the J gene end by 7 bases; junction bases not matched to a gene: 4. CDR1 SNHLY and CDR2 FYNNEI come from the germline V gene. This CDR3 has 14 residues. CDR3 in amino acids: CASSAGTSGREQYF. In DNA form, the CDR3 reads TGTGCCAGCAGCGCCGGGACTAGCGGGAGGGAGCAGTACTTC. Filled out from reference TRBV2 and TRBJ2-7, the complete variable domain reads EPEVTQTPSHQVTQMGQEVILRCVPISNHLYFYWYRQILGQKVEFLVSFYNNEISEKSEIFDDQFSVERPDGSNFTLKIRSTKLEDSAMYFCASSAGTSGREQYFGPGTRLTVT.

The chain uses TRBV7-9 and TRBJ2-2, with D possibly TRBD2 on 5 matching bases. In germline, CDR1 is SEHNR, CDR2 FQNEAQ (reference sequence). Trimming took off 1 base at V and 4 bases at J, with 16 bases between the two ends. The CDR3 contains 17 residues. In nucleotides, the CDR3 is TGTGCCAGCAGCTTAGGTATAGGGAGCCCGGGCACCGGGGAGCTGTTTTTT. Its protein is CASSLGIGSPGTGELFF.

The chain uses TRBV7-9 and TRBJ2-1; 8 bases are a match to TRBD1. The CDR3 has 13 residues. Germline-derived CDR1 and CDR2 are SEHNR and FQNEAQ (reference sequence). V gave up 8 bases and J gave up 8 bases; unmatched junction bases: 8. CDR3 bases: TGTGCCAGCTTAGGACAGGGCTTGGATGAGCAGTTCTTC. This sequence encodes CASLGQGLDEQFF.

The chain couples TRBV6-1 to TRBJ2-1; D gene uncertain. From germline, CDR1 is MNHNS and CDR2 SASEGT. V was trimmed by 3 bases and J by 9 bases, leaving 9 bases between them. This CDR3 is built from 12 residues. The CDR3 DNA follows: TGTGCCAGCAGTGAGAGAATCGGTGAGCAGTTCTTC. Protein product: CASSERIGEQFF.

The chain is built from TRBV5-1 and TRBJ2-1; 11 bases align to TRBD2. J gave up 3 bases and V 4 bases, and 6 bases lay outside the gene matches. The germline CDR1 and CDR2 sequences are SGHRS and YFSETQ. The CDR3 spans 16 residues. Here the CDR3 reads CASSGGLAELYNEQFF. The CDR3 nucleotides read TGCGCCAGCAGCGGGGGACTAGCGGAACTCTACAATGAGCAGTTCTTC.

The rearrangement links TRBV10-3 to TRBJ1-2; 8 nucleotides line up with TRBD1. Germline CDR1 reads ENHRY; CDR2 reads SYGVKD. The CDR3 totals 15 residues. Germline trimming cut 7 bases from V and 7 bases from J; bases unmatched to any gene: 14. In nucleotides, the CDR3 is TGTGCCATCAACCAGGGGTCAGGGGGCCGTGGTGGCTACACCTTC. It specifies CAINQGSGGRGGYTF.

The rearrangement joins TRBV28 to TRBJ1-2; a weak D match, TRBD1 (6 bases). The V and J ends lost 8 bases and 4 bases respectively, with 8 bases between them. This CDR3 is 11 amino acids long. Germline V gene sequence: CDR1 MDHEN, CDR2 SYDVKM. The CDR3 here is CASRTVYGYTF. CDR3 nucleotides: TGTGCCAGCCGGACAGTCTATGGCTACACCTTC.

V usage is TRBV7-9 and J usage is TRBJ1-2; D is undetermined. The CDR3 consists of 14 residues. Trimming removed 3 bases from V and 8 bases from J, with 16 bases in between. The V gene's germline CDR1 is SEHNR and CDR2 FQNEAQ (reference sequence). This CDR3 is CASSLFEELKGYTF. The CDR3 bases are TGTGCCAGCAGCTTGTTTGAGGAACTGAAGGGCTACACCTTC.

The chain combines TRBV7-9 with TRBJ2-7; perhaps TRBD1 as D (5 bases). The germline CDR1 and CDR2 sequences are SEHNR and FQNEAQ (reference sequence). This CDR3 has 13 residues. The V end was cut by 4 bases, the J end by 4 bases, with 11 bases between. Here the CDR3 reads CASSWGGEYEQYF. DNA for the CDR3: TGTGCCAGCAGCTGGGGCGGAGAGTACGAGCAGTACTTC.

Of note for this clone: This sample also contains other DNA sequences that code for the same CDR3. The V call is TRBV18, the J call TRBJ1-5, with D possibly TRBD1 on 5 matching bases. This CDR3 contains 13 residues. Trimming shortened V by 1 base and J by 4 bases, and 5 bases separated the two germline ends. Germline V CDR1 and CDR2: KGHSH, LQKENI. The CDR3 DNA reads as TGTGCCAGCTCACCACAGGGGAATCAGCCCCAGCATTTT. It specifies CASSPQGNQPQHF.

The chain recombines TRBV5-1 with TRBJ1-2; 9 positions match TRBD1. Germline V gene lookup returns CDR1 SGHRS and CDR2 YFSETQ. This CDR3 is 14 amino acids long. After removal of 4 bases from V and 7 bases from J, the junction contained 8 bases not matched to a gene. As DNA, the CDR3 is TGCGCCAGCAGCCCGGACAGGGGAATAAGTGGCTACACCTTC. Translated, it gives CASSPDRGISGYTF.

J is TRBJ2-7 and V is TRBV4-2; 9 bases agree with TRBD2. Germline values: CDR1 LGHNA, CDR2 YNFKEQ. The CDR3 is 16 residues long. The V segment lost 1 base and the J segment 0 bases; nucleotides outside the gene matches: 4. This chain's CDR3 is CASSQVRAGGSYEQYF. The CDR3 DNA follows: TGTGCCAGCAGCCAAGTCCGAGCGGGAGGCTCCTACGAGCAGTACTTC.

The chain employs TRBV7-9 and TRBJ2-7; D might be TRBD2 (6 bases). This CDR3 has 15 residues. The ends were cut back, 1 base at V and 0 bases at J, with 10 bases in the middle. Germline V gene sequence: CDR1 SEHNR, CDR2 FQNEAQ (reference sequence). CDR3: CASSLEAGSSYEQYF. CDR3 DNA: TGTGCCAGCAGCTTAGAGGCCGGGAGCTCCTACGAGCAGTACTTC. Full variable domain (outside the CDR3, taken from reference TRBV7-9 and TRBJ2-7): DTGVSQNPRHKITKRGQNVTFRCDPISEHNRLYWYRQTLGQGPEFLTYFQNEAQLEKSRLLSDRFSAERPKGSFSTLEIQRTEQGDSAMYLCASSLEAGSSYEQYFGPGTRLTVT.

V is TRBV5-4 and J is TRBJ1-2; a possible D gene is TRBD1 (6 bases). The CDR3 spans 16 residues. The V end was cut by 0 bases, the J end by 0 bases, with 12 bases between. Germline V gene data show CDR1 as SGHNT and CDR2 as YYREEE (reference sequence). The CDR3 protein is CASSLGVTGTNYGYTF. CDR3 bases: TGTGCCAGCAGCTTGGGGGTGACAGGAACTAACTATGGCTACACCTTC. The variable domain in full, completed from reference TRBV5-4 and TRBJ1-2, reads ETGVTQSPTHLIKTRGQQVTLRCSSQSGHNTVSWYQQALGQGPQFIFQYYREEENGRGNFPPRFSGLQFPNYSSELNVNALELDDSALYLCASSLGVTGTNYGYTFGSGTRLTVV.

This chain links TRBV7-2 with TRBJ2-2; possibly TRBD2 for D (6 bases). The CDR3 covers 16 residues. In germline, CDR1 is SGHTA, CDR2 FQGNSA. V shed 5 bases and J shed 4 bases, with 17 bases lying between them. CDR3 nucleotide sequence: TGTGCCAGCAGCCCGGCGGGGAGACCGATCACCGGGGAGCTGTTTTTT. Translation: CASSPAGRPITGELFF.

This rearrangement joins TRBV7-9 to TRBJ2-3, with TRBD2 identical over 8 bases. The CDR3 spans 15 residues. The V gene end was trimmed by 0 bases and the J gene end by 6 bases; junction bases not matched to a gene: 5. The germline V gene encodes CDR1 SEHNR and CDR2 FQNEAQ (reference sequence). The CDR3 DNA sequence: TGTGCCAGCAGCTTAGCGGCCGGGGGGGCGGATACGCAGTATTTT. Protein product: CASSLAAGGADTQYF. The full variable domain, its missing parts supplied by reference TRBV7-9 and TRBJ2-3, is DTGVSQNPRHKITKRGQNVTFRCDPISEHNRLYWYRQTLGQGPEFLTYFQNEAQLEKSRLLSDRFSAERPKGSFSTLEIQRTEQGDSAMYLCASSLAAGGADTQYFGPGTRLTVL.

The gene calls are TRBV7-2 and TRBJ2-4; D possibly corresponds to TRBD1 (5 bases). This CDR3 is 16 amino acids long. Germline V gives CDR1 SGHTA, CDR2 FQGNSA. With 1 base removed from V and 0 bases from J, the gap between germline ends came to 10 bases. The CDR3 bases are TGTGCCAGCAGCTTAGTGCCCAGGGTAGCCAAAAACATTCAGTACTTC. Translation gives CASSLVPRVAKNIQYF. The variable domain in full, with the rest retrieved from reference TRBV7-2 and TRBJ2-4, is GAGVSQSPSNKVTEKGKDVELRCDPISGHTALYWYRQSLGQGLEFLIYFQGNSAPDKSGLPSDRFSAERTGGSVSTLTIQRTQQEDSAVYLCASSLVPRVAKNIQYFGAGTRLSVL.

This clone was picked up one time. The chain carries TRBV5-4 and TRBJ1-1; D gene uncertain. Germline V lookup: CDR1 SGHNT, CDR2 YYREEE (reference sequence). V was trimmed by 0 bases and J by 1 base, leaving 13 bases between them. This CDR3 contains 16 residues. The CDR3 region has the DNA TGTGCCAGCAGCTTGGGTCCGGGAGAGGGGAACACTGAAGCTTTCTTT. This encodes CASSLGPGEGNTEAFF.

This clone was seen only once. V is TRBV28 and J is TRBJ1-1; D unresolved. Per the germline V gene, CDR1 is MDHEN and CDR2 is SYDVKM. The CDR3 covers 14 residues. V was clipped by 6 bases and J by 0 bases, with 11 bases between them. The CDR3 region has the DNA TGTGCCAGCAGCTGGAGAAACATGAACACTGAAGCTTTCTTT. Its protein product is CASSWRNMNTEAFF.

The rearrangement joins TRBV7-9 to TRBJ2-7; possibly TRBD2 for D (5 bases). This CDR3 spans 13 amino acids. Germline lookup yields CDR1 SEHNR and CDR2 FQNEAQ (reference sequence). Trimming shortened V by 3 bases and J by 3 bases, and 9 bases separated the two germline ends. Written as DNA, the CDR3 is TGTGCCAGCAGCTTTCCAGCGGTCTACGAGCAGTACTTC. It translates to CASSFPAVYEQYF.